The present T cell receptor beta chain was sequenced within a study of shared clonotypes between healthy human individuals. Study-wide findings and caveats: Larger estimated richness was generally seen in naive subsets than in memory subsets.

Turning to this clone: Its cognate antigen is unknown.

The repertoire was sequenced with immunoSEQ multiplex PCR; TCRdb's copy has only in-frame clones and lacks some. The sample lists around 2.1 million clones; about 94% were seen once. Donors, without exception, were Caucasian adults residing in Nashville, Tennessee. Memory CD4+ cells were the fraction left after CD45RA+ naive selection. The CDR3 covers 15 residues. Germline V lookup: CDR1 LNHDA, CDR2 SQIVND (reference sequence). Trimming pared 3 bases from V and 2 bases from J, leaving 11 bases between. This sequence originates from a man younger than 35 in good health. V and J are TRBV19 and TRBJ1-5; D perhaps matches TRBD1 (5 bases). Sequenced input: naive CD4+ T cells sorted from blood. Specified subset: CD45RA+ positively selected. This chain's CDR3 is CASSMDRGGNQPQHF. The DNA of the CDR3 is TGTGCCAGTAGTATGGATAGGGGAGGCAATCAGCCCCAGCATTTT.